The TCR beta chain described here comes from a study of breast tumors, draining lymph nodes, adjacent tissues. Study observations and caveats: The lymph node origin of tumor T cells was framed as consistent with a hypothesis, not demonstrated.

Trimming pared 3 bases from V and 4 bases from J, leaving 10 bases between. The CDR3 runs 14 residues. Axillary draining lymph nodes of breast cancer patients supplied the node samples. In its sample, this clonotype was seen many times. What it binds is unknown. Via MiXCR, TCRdb re-called the multiplex PCR reads, giving one row per CDR3 protein. This sample has roughly 220,000 distinct CDR3 sequences, with around 35% found just once. The rearrangement uses TRBV12-3 or TRBV12-4 and TRBJ1-5; D unclear. Sequenced input: axillary lymph node tissue. The TCR sequence derives from a female donor with breast cancer. Some clones in this sample may be carry-over from other donors' samples. CDR3 region: CASSLSGRNQPQHF. CDR3 sequence (DNA): TGTGCCAGCAGTTTGTCGGGGAGGAATCAGCCCCAGCATTTT.